This TCR beta chain comes out of a study of blood T cell repertoires in COVID-19. This clone occurred once. Patients of the Seattle cohort, enrolled during active infection, were followed longitudinally. TCRdb's copy holds only in-frame clones and misses some; the assay was immunoSEQ multiplex PCR. The sample contains roughly 320,000 clones, roughly nine tenths of which appear only once. Per the germline V gene, CDR1 is MNHEY and CDR2 is SVGAGI. This CDR3 has 15 amino acids. Losses at the gene ends were 6 bases for V and 6 bases for J; bases not matched to a gene: 12. The sequencing sample was made of peripheral blood. The J gene is TRBJ1-1, the V gene TRBV6-5; 8 bases fit TRBD1. This sequence originates from a woman aged 25-40 years with COVID-19, enrolled during active disease. CDR3 protein: CASRVRDRTSAEAFF. CDR3 nucleotide sequence: TGTGCCAGCAGGGTCAGGGACAGGACGTCGGCTGAAGCTTTCTTT.